Listed below are T cell receptor beta chains from one sample, sequenced in a study of shared clonotypes between healthy human individuals. TCRdb keeps only in-frame clones here, not all; method: immunoSEQ multiplex PCR. The sample holds some 500,000 clones, 95% to 97% seen once. Material: naive CD4+ T cells sorted from blood. The receptors were gathered from a young woman in good health. Each CDR3 is given with its conserved first and last residue. A D gene is named only where the DNA matches it firmly. Clone sizes are given selectively: once, few, many, or a class where the clone is expanded.

D gene,J gene,V gene,clone size,CDR3 protein,CDR3 DNA
TRBD1,TRBJ1-1,TRBV11-2,once,CASRRTGKNTEAFF,TGTGCCAGCAGACGGACAGGGAAGAACACTGAAGCTTTCTTT
NA,TRBJ2-2,TRBV28,NA,CASSFASANVYTGELFF,TGTGCCAGCAGTTTTGCTAGCGCCAATGTTTACACCGGGGAGCTGTTTTTT
NA,TRBJ2-7,TRBV7-9,few,CASSLEAGGEQYF,TGTGCCAGCAGCTTAGAAGCAGGGGGGGAGCAGTACTTC
NA,TRBJ1-5,TRBV6-1,NA,CAGSRVGLNQPQHF,TGTGCCGGGAGCCGGGTGGGACTCAATCAGCCCCAGCATTTT
NA,TRBJ2-2,TRBV2,NA,CASSADDGWTGELFF,TGTGCCAGCAGTGCCGACGATGGGTGGACCGGGGAGCTGTTTTTT
NA,TRBJ1-5,TRBV19,NA,CASSIFLARTTSNQPQHF,TGTGCCAGTAGTATTTTTCTTGCGAGGACAACTAGCAATCAGCCCCAGCATTTT
NA,TRBJ2-1,TRBV6-5,NA,CASSYLGGTYNEQFF,TGTGCCAGCAGTTACCTCGGGGGTACCTACAATGAGCAGTTCTTC
TRBD2,TRBJ2-7,TRBV28,NA,CASSLWGGSPSEQYF,TGTGCCAGCAGTTTATGGGGAGGGTCTCCATCCGAGCAGTACTTC
TRBD2,TRBJ2-7,TRBV7-1,NA,CASSFSGRTGEQYF,TGTGCCAGCAGCTTTAGCGGGAGAACGGGGGAGCAGTACTTC
NA,TRBJ2-4,TRBV15,NA,CATSRVITGTKNIQYF,TGTGCCACCAGCAGAGTTATAACAGGGACCAAAAACATTCAGTACTTC
NA,TRBJ2-7,TRBV4-1,NA,CASSQDHYYEQYF,TGCGCCAGCAGCCAAGACCACTACTACGAGCAGTACTTC
NA,TRBJ2-5,TRBV7-9,NA,CASREGQGSETQYF,TGTGCCAGCCGGGAGGGACAGGGCTCGGAGACCCAGTACTTC
NA,TRBJ1-5,TRBV19,NA,CASSQTDQPQHF,TGTGCCAGTAGTCAGACCGATCAGCCCCAGCATTTT
TRBD1,TRBJ2-7,TRBV5-1,NA,CASSLAIGDRAAEQYF,TGCGCCAGCAGCTTGGCCATCGGGGACAGGGCTGCAGAGCAGTACTTC
NA,TRBJ2-7,TRBV7-2,NA,CASSHRRGAEQYF,TGTGCCAGCAGCCATAGACGAGGTGCCGAGCAGTACTTC
NA,TRBJ2-7,TRBV11-1,NA,CASSLLRGGFGAYEQYF,TGTGCCAGCAGCCTCCTTAGAGGAGGCTTCGGCGCCTACGAGCAGTACTTC
TRBD1,TRBJ2-1,TRBV28,NA,CASLQTMGQGNNEQFF,TGTGCCAGCTTACAAACTATGGGACAGGGTAACAATGAGCAGTTCTTC
NA,TRBJ2-2,TRBV4-2,NA,CASSQESVTNTGELFF,TGTGCCAGCAGCCAAGAAAGTGTGACGAACACCGGGGAGCTGTTTTTT
TRBD1,TRBJ2-2,TRBV28,NA,CASSPLGQGGTGELFF,TGTGCCAGCAGTCCTCTCGGACAGGGCGGGACCGGGGAGCTGTTTTTT
TRBD2,TRBJ2-7,TRBV14,NA,CASSHGGTKTYEQYF,TGTGCCAGCAGCCATGGCGGGACTAAGACCTACGAGCAGTACTTC
NA,TRBJ1-4,TRBV30,NA,CAWSVPGVGEKLFF,TGTGCCTGGAGTGTCCCCGGGGTGGGGGAAAAACTGTTTTTT
NA,TRBJ2-2,TRBV6-1,NA,CASSEKVDSTGELFF,TGTGCCAGCAGTGAAAAGGTAGATTCTACCGGGGAGCTGTTTTTT
TRBD2,TRBJ2-3,TRBV19,NA,CASSTLSGRAGTDTQYF,TGTGCCAGTAGTACCCTTAGCGGGAGGGCCGGCACAGATACGCAGTATTTT
NA,TRBJ2-7,TRBV5-1,NA,CASSLSTGTYEQYF,TGCGCCAGCAGCTTGTCGACAGGCACCTACGAGCAGTACTTC
NA,TRBJ2-7,TRBV6-1,NA,CASSRDELRGQYF,TGTGCCAGCAGCCGGGACGAACTTCGGGGGCAGTACTTC
NA,TRBJ1-3,TRBV28,NA,CASAWGEENTIYF,TGTGCCAGCGCATGGGGCGAGGAAAACACCATATATTTT
NA,TRBJ2-3,TRBV21-1,NA,CASSRHGTSGSTDTQYF,TGTGCCAGCAGCAGACACGGGACTAGCGGGAGCACAGATACGCAGTATTTT
NA,TRBJ2-4,TRBV19,once,CASSMRYAKNIQYF,TGTGCCAGTAGTATGAGGTATGCCAAAAACATTCAGTACTTC
TRBD2,TRBJ2-1,TRBV5-6,NA,CASSLGLAGPYNEQFF,TGTGCCAGCAGCTTGGGGCTAGCGGGACCTTACAATGAGCAGTTCTTC
TRBD1,TRBJ1-2,TRBV19,NA,CASTRPGQGGLEHGYTF,TGTGCCAGTACCCGACCGGGACAGGGTGGTTTGGAGCATGGCTACACCTTC
NA,TRBJ1-6,TRBV5-4,NA,CASSGQGVDFSPLHF,TGTGCCAGCAGTGGGCAGGGAGTTGATTTTTCACCCCTCCACTTT
NA,TRBJ2-7,TRBV28,NA,CASSLASYEQYF,TGTGCCAGCAGTTTAGCGAGCTACGAGCAGTACTTC
TRBD1,TRBJ1-4,TRBV19,NA,CASSQRQGRTNEKLFF,TGTGCCAGTAGTCAGCGACAGGGGAGGACTAATGAAAAACTGTTTTTT
NA,TRBJ1-4,TRBV7-8,NA,CASSLGTNEKLFF,TGTGCCAGCAGCTTGGGAACTAATGAAAAACTGTTTTTT